Listed here are 14 T cell receptor beta chains from one sample, sequenced in a study of blood T cell repertoires in COVID-19. Sequenced by immunoSEQ multiplex PCR; TCRdb stores in-frame clones only, minus some. Of some 65,000 clones listed, about 85% are singletons. What was sequenced was peripheral blood. The receptors were sampled from a man of 80 years or more with acute or convalescent COVID-19.

The V gene is TRBV5-1, the J gene TRBJ2-7; TRBD2 might be the D (6 bases). The CDR3 is made up of 14 amino acids. The V and J ends lost 3 bases and 4 bases respectively, with 14 bases between them. Germline-derived CDR1 and CDR2 are SGHRS and YFSETQ. The CDR3 sequence: CASSYYSGGYEQYF. The CDR3 DNA sequence: TGCGCCAGCAGCTATTATAGCGGAGGATACGAGCAGTACTTC.

CDR3 sequence (DNA): TGTGCCAGCAGTGTAATAGCGGGAGTTTCCGAGACCCAGTACTTC. Translation: CASSVIAGVSETQYF. The chain carries TRBV2 and TRBJ2-5, with TRBD2 matching over 9 bases. Looked up from germline, CDR1 is SNHLY and CDR2 is FYNNEI. The CDR3 sequence is 15 residues long. Trimming took 4 bases from V and 5 from J; bases not matched to a gene: 8. Full variable domain (missing parts from reference TRBV2 and TRBJ2-5): EPEVTQTPSHQVTQMGQEVILRCVPISNHLYFYWYRQILGQKVEFLVSFYNNEISEKSEIFDDQFSVERPDGSNFTLKIRSTKLEDSAMYFCASSVIAGVSETQYFGPGTRLLVL.

This clone occurred once. The chain carries TRBV19 and TRBJ2-2; 9 bases match TRBD2. In germline, CDR1 is LNHDA, CDR2 SQIVND (reference sequence). V shed 5 bases, J shed 5 bases, and the junction held 9 bases outside the gene matches. The CDR3 consists of 16 residues. The CDR3 nucleotides are TGTGCCAGTAGTCGAATAGCGGGAGTAGGGACCGGGGAGCTGTTTTTT. Residues: CASSRIAGVGTGELFF.

The CDR3 protein is CASSVSETGELFF. Written as DNA, the CDR3 is TGTGCCAGCAGTGTAAGCGAGACCGGGGAGCTGTTTTTT. The chain is built from TRBV6-4 and TRBJ2-2; D ambiguous. Trimming shortened V by 4 bases and J by 5 bases, and 8 bases separated the two germline ends. Germline V gives CDR1 MRHNA, CDR2 SNTAGT. The CDR3 has 13 amino acids.

V usage is TRBV6-4 and J usage is TRBJ2-6; D is ambiguous. The CDR3 covers 16 residues. The germline gives CDR1 MRHNA, CDR2 SNTAGT. V shed 0 bases and J shed 0 bases, with 6 bases lying between them. The CDR3 DNA sequence: TGTGCCAGCAGTGACTCGTCGTCCTCTGGGGCCAACGTCCTGACTTTC. Its translation: CASSDSSSSGANVLTF.

The V call is TRBV25-1, the J call TRBJ1-4, with 9 bases aligning to TRBD1. J was trimmed by 8 bases and V by 5 bases; bases with no gene match: 9. The germline CDR1 and CDR2 sequences are MGHDK and SYGVNS. This CDR3 is built from 15 residues. CDR3 sequence reads: CASSYPGTGREKLFF. CDR3 sequence (DNA): TGTGCCAGCAGTTACCCCGGGACAGGGAGGGAAAAACTGTTTTTT.

As concerns this clone: Other nucleotide sequences in the sample specify the same CDR3. V and J are TRBV24-1 and TRBJ1-2, with D maybe TRBD1 (5 bases). CDR3 length: 15 residues. The V gene lost 1 base and the J gene lost 2 bases, with 10 bases spanning the gap. Germline V CDR1 and CDR2: KGHDR, SFDVKD. CDR3 sequence reads: CATSDFSAGNYGYTF. The CDR3 DNA is TGTGCCACCAGTGATTTCTCCGCAGGGAACTATGGCTACACCTTC.

The sample holds a few counts of this clone. The V call is TRBV29-1, the J call TRBJ2-3; 8 nucleotides agree with TRBD2. This CDR3 contains 14 residues. Looked up from germline, CDR1 is SQVTM and CDR2 is ANQGSEA. V was pared by 5 bases and J by 4 bases, with 8 bases of the junction left unmatched. The CDR3 nucleotides are TGCAGCGTTCCCCAGGCGGGAGGACCAGATACGCAGTATTTT. It is translated as CSVPQAGGPDTQYF.

This clone was seen only a few times. In the same sample, other DNA sequences code for this CDR3. This sequence joins TRBV14 and TRBJ2-5; D may be TRBD1 (5 bases). The V gene's germline CDR1 is SGHDN and CDR2 FVKESK. The CDR3 has 11 amino acids. V was cut by 6 bases and J by 5 bases, with 7 bases left in between. This chain's CDR3 is CASSSGETQYF. The CDR3 DNA sequence: TGTGCCAGCAGTTCAGGGGAGACCCAGTACTTC.

V and J are TRBV7-9 and TRBJ1-3, with 8 bases fitting TRBD1. The CDR3 consists of 13 residues. Germline CDR1 is SEHNR and CDR2 is FQNEAQ (reference sequence). Unmatched junction bases numbered 1, after V lost 3 bases and J lost 6 bases. CDR3 region: CASSFQGANTIYF. Here the CDR3 DNA reads TGTGCCAGCAGCTTCCAGGGGGCAAACACCATATATTTT.

The chain links TRBV5-1 to TRBJ2-7, with D possibly matching TRBD1 (5 bases). The CDR3 extends over 13 amino acids. CDR1 and CDR2 (germline): SGHRS, YFSETQ. Trimming shortened V by 1 base and J by 4 bases, and 9 bases separated the two germline ends. The CDR3, as DNA: TGCGCCAGCAGCTTGCAGGGTCTGTACGAGCAGTACTTC. Its translation: CASSLQGLYEQYF.

The rearrangement links TRBV11-3 to TRBJ2-7, with 11 bases lining up with TRBD1. CDR1 is SGHNT and CDR2 is YENEEA in the germline V gene. Unmatched junction bases numbered 4, after V lost 4 bases and J lost 2 bases. CDR3 size: 15 residues. CDR3 region: CASSYPGQGAYEQYF. The CDR3 DNA reads as TGTGCCAGCAGCTACCCGGGACAGGGGGCCTACGAGCAGTACTTC.

The chain recombines TRBV7-9 with TRBJ1-2; D may be TRBD1 (5 bases). The germline V gene has CDR1 SEHNR and CDR2 FQNEAQ (reference sequence). The CDR3 is 15 amino acids. V lost 2 bases to trimming and J lost 2 bases, with 12 bases between them. The CDR3 nucleotides are TGTGCCAGCAGCTTAAATGGGGCCTGGAACTATGGCTACACCTTC. It translates to CASSLNGAWNYGYTF.

The V call is TRBV25-1, the J call TRBJ1-3, with D tentatively TRBD1 (6 bases). Trimming shortened V by 6 bases and J by 4 bases, and 10 bases separated the two germline ends. This CDR3 contains 13 residues. Germline V gene data show CDR1 as MGHDK and CDR2 as SYGVNS. CDR3 amino acids: CASRGGAGNTIYF. The CDR3 nucleotides are TGTGCCAGCAGAGGGGGAGCCGGAAACACCATATATTTT. The full variable domain, its missing parts supplied by reference TRBV25-1 and TRBJ1-3, is EADIYQTPRYLVIGTGKKITLECSQTMGHDKMYWYQQDPGMELHLIHYSYGVNSTEKGDLSSESTVSRIRTEHFPLTLESARPSHTSQYLCASRGGAGNTIYFGEGSWLTVV.